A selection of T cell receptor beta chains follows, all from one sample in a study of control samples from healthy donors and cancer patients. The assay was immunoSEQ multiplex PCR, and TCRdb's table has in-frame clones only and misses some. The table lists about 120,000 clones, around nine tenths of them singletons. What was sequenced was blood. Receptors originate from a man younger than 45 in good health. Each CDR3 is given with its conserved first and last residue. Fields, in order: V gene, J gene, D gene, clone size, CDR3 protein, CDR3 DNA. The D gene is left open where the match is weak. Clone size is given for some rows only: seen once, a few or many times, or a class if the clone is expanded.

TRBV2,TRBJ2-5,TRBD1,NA,CASREQGGQETQYF,TGTGCCAGCAGGGAACAGGGGGGCCAAGAGACCCAGTACTTC
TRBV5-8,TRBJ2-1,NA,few,CASSLVFDEQFF,TGTGCCAGCAGCTTGGTTTTCGATGAGCAGTTCTTC
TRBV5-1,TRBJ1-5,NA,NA,CASSEGGVSAQPQHF,TGCGCCAGCAGTGAGGGGGGCGTCTCGGCTCAGCCCCAGCATTTT
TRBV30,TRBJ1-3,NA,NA,CAWSVTGNTIYF,TGTGCCTGGAGTGTTACTGGAAACACCATATATTTT
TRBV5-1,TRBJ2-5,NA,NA,CASSFEVGETQYF,TGCGCCAGCAGCTTCGAGGTGGGGGAGACCCAGTACTTC
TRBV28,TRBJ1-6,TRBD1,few,CASIRQGRSPLHF,TGTGCCAGCATCAGACAGGGGAGATCACCCCTCCACTTT
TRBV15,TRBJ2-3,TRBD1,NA,CATSRPDPGQGGNTQYF,TGTGCCACCAGCAGACCTGATCCGGGACAGGGGGGGAATACGCAGTATTTT
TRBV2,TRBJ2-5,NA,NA,CASSGNSQETQYF,TGTGCCAGCAGTGGAAACAGCCAAGAGACCCAGTACTTC
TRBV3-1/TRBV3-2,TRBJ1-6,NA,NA,CASSPLSGDNSPLHF,TGTGCCAGCAGCCCCCTCTCGGGGGACAATTCACCCCTCCACTTT
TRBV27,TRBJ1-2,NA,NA,CASSTHREGYGYTF,TGTGCCAGCAGTACTCACAGGGAGGGCTATGGCTACACCTTC
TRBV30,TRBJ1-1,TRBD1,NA,CAWDRGTEAFF,TGTGCCTGGGACAGGGGCACTGAAGCTTTCTTT
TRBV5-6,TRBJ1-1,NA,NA,CASSFLDSLNTEAFF,TGTGCCAGCAGCTTCCTGGACAGCCTGAACACTGAAGCTTTCTTT
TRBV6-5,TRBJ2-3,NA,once,CASSLEGSTDTQYF,TGTGCCAGCAGCCTTGAAGGTAGCACAGATACGCAGTATTTT
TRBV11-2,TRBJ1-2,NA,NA,CASSLNPNYGYTF,TGTGCCAGCAGCTTAAACCCGAACTATGGCTACACCTTC
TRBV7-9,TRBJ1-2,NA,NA,CASSRTEDGYTF,TGTGCCAGCAGCCGGACTGAGGATGGCTACACCTTC
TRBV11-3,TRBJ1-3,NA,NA,CASSLDGPSGNTIYF,TGTGCCAGCAGCTTAGACGGACCCAGTGGAAACACCATATATTTT
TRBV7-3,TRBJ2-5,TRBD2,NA,CASSLTSGERETQYF,TGTGCCAGCAGCTTAACTAGCGGGGAGAGGGAGACCCAGTACTTC
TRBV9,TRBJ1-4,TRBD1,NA,CASSIGQGNGEKLFF,TGTGCCAGCAGCATAGGACAGGGGAACGGTGAAAAACTGTTTTTT
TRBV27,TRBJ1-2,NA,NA,CASSSTYRLAYGYTF,TGTGCCAGCAGTTCTACATACCGGCTGGCCTATGGCTACACCTTC
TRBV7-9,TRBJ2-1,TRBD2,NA,CASSSRLAGGRHPFF,TGTGCCAGCAGCTCCAGACTAGCGGGGGGCCGTCACCCGTTCTTC
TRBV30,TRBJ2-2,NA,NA,CAWSVDTKPGELFF,TGTGCCTGGAGTGTAGACACCAAACCCGGGGAGCTGTTTTTT
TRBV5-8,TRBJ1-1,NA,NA,CASSFGSLYAEAFF,TGTGCCAGCAGCTTCGGTAGTCTTTACGCTGAAGCTTTCTTT
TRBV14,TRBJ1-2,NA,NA,CASSQDYIGGGYTF,TGTGCCAGCAGCCAAGACTATATAGGCGGTGGCTACACCTTC